The T cell receptor (beta chain) described here comes from a study of T cells in Graves' hyperthyroidism and ophthalmopathy (dated by TCRdb to between 2017 and 2020). Background on the whole study: Peripheral blood samples were taken at initial diagnosis, before any treatment was given. To identify distinguishing TCR V-J signatures, a discovery cohort of about 100 patients was used, comprising 43 with Graves' ophthalmopathy and under 60 with stable Graves' hyperthyroidism. An independent validation cohort of around 19 hyperthyroidism patients and more than 15 patients who later progressed to ophthalmopathy tested prospective prediction of ophthalmopathy. For training and testing, the roughly 100 patients in the discovery cohort were randomly divided in a 7:3 ratio. In roughly six Graves' hyperthyroidism patients, the study also compared T-cell repertoires from thyroid tissue with T-cell repertoires from blood. Following sampling, methimazole starting at 30 mg daily was given to hyperthyroidism patients, and high-dose intravenous methylprednisolone was given to ophthalmopathy patients. According to the paper, TCR Vbeta CDR3 sequencing was carried out on more than 120 peripheral blood samples, which came from 40 to 45 ophthalmopathy, around 75 hyperthyroidism and approximately 17 progressor patients.

The TCR beta CDR3 regions were amplified from RNA transcripts. For the first round of RT-PCR on the TCR CDR3, the HTBI primer set was used together with the Qiagen OneStep RT-PCR kit. Libraries were constructed in a second round of multiplex PCR, after which size selection and purification were performed. Libraries were sequenced paired-end with 100 bp reads on an Illumina HiSeq2000. Concerning the study's data processing: SOAPnuke was used to process the raw data, with reads discarded if the reads contained adapters or uncalled bases, had a mean Phred below 15, or lacked an exact constant-primer or identifier match. High-quality paired reads were merged with COPE v1.2.5, and unique nucleotide sequences were defined as clonotypes. MiTCR v1.1 was used to align the clonotypes against IMGT TRBV, TRBD and TRBJ reference segments. The analysis was restricted to V-J combinations with a frequency above 0.0001, which together covered 99% to 99.2% of the repertoires. A TCS score was defined as the ratio of F50 (clonal expansion) to E x V (chaos), with BLOSUM62-based TCRdist applied between CDR3 peptides within each V-J. Welch's t-statistics and random forest reduced around 550 V-J features to 10 to 15, which were used in a naive Bayes classifier (R e1071). In TCRdb, the public reads were trimmed at Q25 with fastp and aligned with MiXCR, with productive beta chains retained. Here each entry gathers all rows of one CDR3 protein and keeps the most common genes and DNA. TCRdb, rather than the study authors, made the V and J calls. A total of under 350,000 distinct CDR3 sequences appear in this sample, roughly 13% of them only once. Roughly 35% of the sample goes to the ten largest clones.

Ophthalmopathy patients had moderately to severely active disease, Clinical Activity Score of at least 3, NOSPECS grade of at least 4, and duration under 3 months. The study excluded patients with uncontrolled infections, other autoimmune diseases, pregnancy or lactation. Diagnoses were based on clinical symptoms, serum thyroxine and TRAb, thyroid ultrasound and orbital computed tomography. Ficoll-Paque density gradient centrifugation was used to isolate PBMCs from 10 ml of fresh peripheral blood. Trizol reagent was used to extract total RNA, and RNA quality was then checked on an Agilent 2100 Bioanalyzer. Results and caveats for the whole study, not just this receptor: Ophthalmopathy was separated from stable hyperthyroidism by a 13 V-J signature model, with over 85% sensitivity and 81% to 83% specificity obtained in cross-validation and 80%/75% obtained in testing. In validation, progression to ophthalmopathy was predicted by the model with almost 71% sensitivity and just over 72% specificity, a median of around 6.5 months before onset. Most expanded thyroid clonotypes (frequency above 0.001) were also detected in blood, a finding suggesting that blood repertoires may reflect thyroid immune responses. No statistical method was used to fix the sample size in advance, and group allocation was not hidden from the investigators.

The table lists this clonotype with a few counts. This clone's antigen is unknown. No per-base quality is available; no much larger clone lies one base away. Taken from the germline V gene, the CDR1 and CDR2 loops are SGHRS and YFSETQ. V loses 4 bases, J loses 3 bases, and the germline ends lie 13 bases apart. Including cysteine and phenylalanine, the CDR3 has 14 amino acids. Solely the CDR3 DNA is kept, with 42 bases framed from the first base. Sequencing was done on a sample of blood. The source of this sequence is a middle-aged woman with Graves' ophthalmopathy. The sequence is built from TRBV5-1 and TRBJ2-5, with an unclear D gene assignment. The CDR3 corresponds to CASSPQKSKETQYF. In nucleotides, the sequence is TGCGCCAGCAGCCCCCAAAAATCGAAAGAGACCCAGTACTTC.